This TCR beta chain was documented in a study of identical twins. This clonotype was found a few times. What it binds is unknown. V lost 3 bases and J 4 bases, leaving 9 bases between the germline ends. CDR1 is MNHEY, CDR2 SMNVEV, per germline (reference sequence). CDR3 length: 14 amino acids. Findings and limits, study-wide: Whereas memory repertoires showed no such difference, abundant cord blood beta clonotypes carried fewer insertions. Sequences that were beta out-of-frame showed weaker excess twin sharing.

TCRdb reprocessed the 5' RACE reads via MiXCR and lists one record per CDR3 protein. The data hold hundreds of thousands of distinct CDR3 sequences, with about 12% observed a single time. Separately, the same data were catalogued under a study of yellow fever vaccine responses in identical twins.

This chain uses TRBV27 with TRBJ2-2; D may match TRBD1 or TRBD2 (5 bases each). This receptor was identified in a woman between 18 and 29 years old in good health. Sequenced input: PBMCs. CDR3 region: CASSLMRGTGELFF. CDR3 in DNA: TGTGCCAGCAGTTTGATGAGGGGCACCGGGGAGCTGTTTTTT.